These 18 T cell receptor beta chains were all obtained from the same sample, sequenced in a study of cytomegalovirus exposure and HLA in healthy donors. 13 Jbeta primers and 60 Vbeta primers were used for the PCR. Libraries were prepared by immunoSEQ multiplex PCR; TCRdb keeps only in-frame clonotypes and omits some of them. The profile shows about 130,000 clones, around 83% of them singletons. Sequencing used PBMCs. These receptors all come from a woman younger than 30 in good health and CMV-seropositive.

This clone was seen more than once but under ten times. The chain has TRBV6-1 and TRBJ2-7, with D maybe TRBD1 (6 bases). The CDR3 has 15 residues. Trimming pared 1 base from V and 5 bases from J, leaving 15 bases between. Germline assignment: CDR1 MNHNS and CDR2 SASEGT. The DNA for the CDR3 is TGTGCCAGCAGTGAAGGGGCAGGGGAGATCCACGAGCAGTACTTC. Translated, it gives CASSEGAGEIHEQYF.

This rearrangement joins TRBV27 to TRBJ2-2; 12 nucleotides align to TRBD2. Looked up from germline, CDR1 is MNHEY and CDR2 is SMNVEV (reference sequence). The CDR3 totals 18 residues. The V gene end was trimmed by 2 bases and the J gene end by 2 bases; junction bases not matched to a gene: 6. The CDR3 reads CASSLRLAGEPNTGELFF. The CDR3 nucleotides read TGTGCCAGCAGTTTACGACTAGCGGGGGAGCCCAACACCGGGGAGCTGTTTTTT.

The rearrangement links TRBV5-1 to TRBJ1-2; D gene ambiguous. V shed 5 bases and J shed 3 bases, with 11 bases lying between them. Germline V gene data show CDR1 as SGHRS and CDR2 as YFSETQ. CDR3 length equals 13 residues. Here the CDR3 reads CASRAASYYGYTF. CDR3 DNA: TGCGCCAGCAGAGCCGCTAGTTACTATGGCTACACCTTC.

CDR3 sequence reads: CASGDRRGTEAFF. CDR3 sequence (DNA): TGTGCCAGCGGGGATAGGAGGGGCACTGAAGCTTTCTTT. The chain carries TRBV6-6 and TRBJ1-1; possibly TRBD1 for D (5 bases). V was trimmed by 8 bases and J by 4 bases, leaving 14 bases between them. The CDR3 has 13 residues. CDR1 and CDR2 from the germline V gene are MNHNY and SVGAGI (reference sequence).

The gene calls are TRBV30 and TRBJ1-1; D call uncertain. The CDR3 covers 13 residues. Trimming took off 8 bases at V and 1 base at J, with 14 bases between the two ends. The germline gives CDR1 GTSNPN, CDR2 SVGIG (reference sequence). CDR3 sequence reads: CAKRLRTNTEAFF. The DNA for the CDR3 is TGTGCCAAAAGACTCCGTACGAACACTGAAGCTTTCTTT.

On this clone itself: The germline gene is not matched at one end of the junction; a read error may be the cause. The chain combines TRBV4-1 with TRBJ1-1; D may be TRBD1 (6 bases). Germline CDR1 is MGHRA and CDR2 is YSYEKL. This CDR3 spans 15 amino acids. The CDR3 nucleotides read TGCGCCAGCAGCCAAGGATTACGGGACAACAGTGAAGCTTTCTTT. It is translated as CASSQGLRDNSEAFF.

The CDR3 is CASRDRASNQPQHF. CDR3 DNA sequence: TGTGCCAGCAGGGACAGGGCTAGCAATCAGCCCCAGCATTTT. The gene calls are TRBV5-6 and TRBJ1-5, with 8 bases matching TRBD1. This CDR3 is 14 amino acids long. With V trimmed by 5 bases and J by 0 bases, 1 base remained unmatched. The germline V gene has CDR1 SGHDT and CDR2 YYEEEE.

This sequence joins TRBV19 and TRBJ1-5, with D maybe TRBD1 (6 bases). V lost 6 bases and J lost 3, with 12 bases in between. Germline values: CDR1 LNHDA, CDR2 SQIVND (reference sequence). The CDR3 has 14 residues. CDR3 amino acids: CASSGGAFNQPQHF. Here the CDR3 DNA reads TGTGCCAGTAGCGGGGGGGCCTTCAATCAGCCCCAGCATTTT.

V gene TRBV7-9 combines with J gene TRBJ1-1; D call uncertain. V shed 8 bases and J shed 2 bases, with 12 bases lying between them. CDR3 size: 13 residues. Germline values: CDR1 SEHNR, CDR2 FQNEAQ (reference sequence). The CDR3 region has the DNA TGTGCCAGCCGACTAGTCGGAAACACTGAAGCTTTCTTT. Translating it yields CASRLVGNTEAFF.

The chain links TRBV6-5 to TRBJ1-1; the match to TRBD1 covers 7 bases. From germline, CDR1 is MNHEY and CDR2 SVGAGI. With 2 bases clipped from V and 3 bases from J, the junction kept 3 bases outside the gene matches. The CDR3 has 14 amino acids. This CDR3 reads CASSYGDSYTEAFF. The CDR3 region has the DNA TGTGCCAGCAGTTACGGGGACAGTTACACTGAAGCTTTCTTT.

The chain employs TRBV5-7 and TRBJ1-2, with 8 nucleotides matching TRBD1. TRBV5-7 is an ORF, with its function uncertain. The V segment lost 4 bases and the J segment 8 bases; nucleotides outside the gene matches: 13. The CDR3 totals 15 residues. CDR3 in DNA: TGTGCCAGCAGCACCGAGGACAGGGAAAATCGGGGCTACACCTTC. Its protein product is CASSTEDRENRGYTF.

This clone was detected a few times. The chain couples TRBV14 to TRBJ2-2; no clear D. There are 18 residues in the CDR3. The V gene lost 0 bases and the J gene lost 3 bases, with 17 bases spanning the gap. In germline, CDR1 is SGHDN, CDR2 FVKESK. This chain's CDR3 is CASSQDIAANTHTGELFF. CDR3 DNA sequence: TGTGCCAGCAGCCAAGATATTGCGGCTAATACACACACCGGGGAGCTGTTTTTT.

V usage is TRBV28 and J usage is TRBJ2-5, with D possibly matching TRBD1 (6 bases). Trimming shortened V by 6 bases and J by 2 bases, and 13 bases separated the two germline ends. The germline V gene has CDR1 MDHEN and CDR2 SYDVKM. CDR3 length: 14 residues. CDR3 sequence reads: CASSQRGHQETQYF. The DNA for the CDR3 is TGTGCCAGCAGCCAAAGGGGACATCAAGAGACCCAGTACTTC. Combining the CDR3 with reference TRBV28 and TRBJ2-5 gives the whole variable domain DVKVTQSSRYLVKRTGEKVFLECVQDMDHENMFWYRQDPGLGLRLIYFSYDVKMKEKGDIPEGYSVSREKKERFSLILESASTNQTSMYLCASSQRGHQETQYFGPGTRLLVL.

The chain uses TRBV18 and TRBJ2-2; 9 bases line up with TRBD2. Germline V gene sequence: CDR1 KGHSH, CDR2 LQKENI. J gave up 1 base and V 3 bases, and 3 bases lay outside the gene matches. The CDR3 totals 16 residues. In nucleotides, the CDR3 is TGTGCCAGCTCACCCGAACTAGCGGGGAACACCGGGGAGCTGTTTTTT. It yields the protein CASSPELAGNTGELFF. The variable domain in full, completed from reference TRBV18 and TRBJ2-2, reads NAGVMQNPRHLVRRRGQEARLRCSPMKGHSHVYWYRQLPEEGLKFMVYLQKENIIDESGMPKERFSAEFPKEGPSILRIQQVVRGDSAAYFCASSPELAGNTGELFFGEGSRLTVL.

With regard to this clone: Additional DNA sequences in this sample encode the identical CDR3. This sequence joins TRBV2 and TRBJ1-1; D perhaps matches TRBD1 (5 bases). The V end was cut by 6 bases, the J end by 1 base, with 12 bases between. CDR1 SNHLY and CDR2 FYNNEI come from the germline V gene. CDR3 length: 14 amino acids. CDR3 coding DNA: TGTGCCAGCAGGGACCTCGGGGGGAACACTGAAGCTTTCTTT. Its translation is CASRDLGGNTEAFF.

The rearrangement uses TRBV7-8 and TRBJ2-3, with 7 bases that match TRBD1. This CDR3 is 16 amino acids long. CDR1 SGHVS and CDR2 FQNEAQ come from the germline V gene. After removal of 4 bases from V and 0 bases from J, the junction contained 7 bases not matched to a gene. CDR3 protein: CASSWETGRSTDTQYF. As DNA, the CDR3 is TGTGCCAGCAGCTGGGAGACAGGGCGCAGCACAGATACGCAGTATTTT.

The genes are TRBV2 and TRBJ2-3; TRBD2 matches 11 bases. There are 17 residues in the CDR3. CDR1 is SNHLY and CDR2 is FYNNEI in the germline V gene. V trimming: 5 bases; J trimming: 3 bases; junction bases outside the gene matches: 10. CDR3 residues: CASSTRVSGGETDTQYF. CDR3 DNA: TGTGCCAGCAGTACCCGTGTTAGCGGGGGGGAAACAGATACGCAGTATTTT.

This chain joins TRBV6-1 and TRBJ2-7; weak D call: TRBD1 (5 bases). This CDR3 has 12 residues. The germline V and J ends were trimmed by 7 bases and 3 bases, with 10 bases remaining between them. Germline V CDR1 and CDR2: MNHNS, SASEGT. The CDR3 DNA is TGTGCCAGCATAGGAACAGGCTACGAGCAGTACTTC. Protein sequence: CASIGTGYEQYF.